The text below deals with one T cell receptor beta chain. V was pared by 5 bases and J by 3 bases, with 17 bases of the junction left unmatched. Germline lookup yields CDR1 MDHEN and CDR2 SYDVKM. The CDR3 is 18 residues long. These data originate in a study of blood T cell repertoires in COVID-19. About the study: Donors in the United States, Italy and Spain gave samples during acute or convalescent COVID-19. PBMCs, B-cell-depleted T cells, or T cells provided the cDNA or gDNA that made up the material.

The authors' processing: Nucleated cell number was recorded as an estimate derived from reference gene primer amplification. Clones were read by immunoSEQ multiplex PCR, and TCRdb kept only the in-frame ones, dropping some. That table supplies the V and J calls and clone size; D and trimming were determined from the DNA. The top ten clones hold around 7.3% of a sample with about 83,000 clones, about 82% of them seen once. This TCR came from a man aged 50 to 60 with active COVID-19. What was sequenced was peripheral blood. The chain links TRBV28 to TRBJ2-7; 9 nucleotides match TRBD2. CDR3 residues: CASSTRAGGDTILYEQYF. CDR3 sequence (DNA): TGTGCCAGCAGTACCCGGGCGGGGGGGGACACGATCCTCTACGAGCAGTACTTC.